The rows below give T cell receptor beta chains drawn from one sample of a study of cytomegalovirus exposure and HLA in healthy donors. Here immunoSEQ multiplex PCR was the method, and the copy in TCRdb shows in-frame clones only, minus some. Counted here are 120,000 to 150,000 clones, about 75% occurring once; the ten biggest clones make up 1.5% to 2%. The sequencing sample was made of PBMCs. The receptors were sampled from a woman in her twenties or thirties in good health and CMV-seronegative. Both conserved end residues are part of each CDR3. Fields, in order: clone size, V gene, J gene, CDR3 protein. Size is omitted from some rows. Given values are once, few, many or a class for expanded clones.

clone size: -; V gene: TRBV11-2; J gene: TRBJ2-3; CDR3 protein: CATGLAGVITQYF
clone size: -; V gene: TRBV28; J gene: TRBJ2-3; CDR3 protein: CASSLGEYTDTQYF
clone size: -; V gene: TRBV6-1; J gene: TRBJ1-3; CDR3 protein: CASTSGYRNTIYF
clone size: -; V gene: TRBV6-5; J gene: TRBJ1-2; CDR3 protein: CASSFGRGIDYGYTF
clone size: -; V gene: TRBV5-1; J gene: TRBJ2-7; CDR3 protein: CASSLETSGPYEQYF
clone size: once; V gene: TRBV16; J gene: TRBJ2-7; CDR3 protein: CASSQSLASYEQYF
clone size: -; V gene: TRBV15; J gene: TRBJ2-7; CDR3 protein: CATSRDRGATYEQYF
clone size: -; V gene: TRBV28; J gene: TRBJ1-1; CDR3 protein: CASRGLGDTEAFF
clone size: few; V gene: TRBV28; J gene: TRBJ2-2; CDR3 protein: CASRGQGAPGELFF
clone size: few; V gene: TRBV7-2; J gene: TRBJ1-5; CDR3 protein: CASSRGPDQPQHF
clone size: -; V gene: TRBV5-1; J gene: TRBJ1-2; CDR3 protein: CASRHDPGQGAQGYTF
clone size: -; V gene: TRBV19; J gene: TRBJ2-2; CDR3 protein: CASSMTSGAPGELFF
clone size: -; V gene: TRBV6-1; J gene: TRBJ2-3; CDR3 protein: CASSQSGGAIDTQYF
clone size: -; V gene: TRBV19; J gene: TRBJ2-7; CDR3 protein: CASSMGSSYEQYF
clone size: -; V gene: TRBV6-4; J gene: TRBJ1-3; CDR3 protein: CASTLRVGNTIYF
clone size: -; V gene: TRBV5-1; J gene: TRBJ2-3; CDR3 protein: CASERGGLGTDTQYF
clone size: once; V gene: TRBV7-8; J gene: TRBJ2-7; CDR3 protein: CAIRSGPYEQYF
clone size: -; V gene: TRBV28; J gene: TRBJ1-3; CDR3 protein: CASNEGRVGSGNTIYF
clone size: -; V gene: TRBV25-1; J gene: TRBJ1-4; CDR3 protein: CASSSPGGSHNEKLFF
clone size: -; V gene: TRBV28; J gene: TRBJ1-5; CDR3 protein: CASSMGHSNQPQHF
clone size: few; V gene: TRBV28; J gene: TRBJ2-3; CDR3 protein: CASSFQPRGAYISDTQYF
clone size: -; V gene: TRBV6-1; J gene: TRBJ1-2; CDR3 protein: CASSEEFKGGVYGYTF
clone size: -; V gene: TRBV7-9; J gene: TRBJ2-2; CDR3 protein: CASSLGQKGTGELFF
clone size: -; V gene: TRBV19; J gene: TRBJ2-1; CDR3 protein: CASSNFGQGYNEQFF
clone size: once; V gene: TRBV28; J gene: TRBJ1-6; CDR3 protein: CASIPQGGKTGSYNSPLHF
clone size: few; V gene: TRBV19; J gene: TRBJ2-1; CDR3 protein: CASSRDRYNEQFF
clone size: -; V gene: TRBV6-1; J gene: TRBJ2-1; CDR3 protein: CASSVGGTSYNEQFF
clone size: -; V gene: TRBV30; J gene: TRBJ2-5; CDR3 protein: CAWSVPPDGKTQYF
clone size: -; V gene: TRBV27; J gene: TRBJ1-5; CDR3 protein: CASSFRGSNQPQHF
clone size: -; V gene: TRBV11-2; J gene: TRBJ1-3; CDR3 protein: CASSTWSGGNTIYF
clone size: few; V gene: TRBV7-2; J gene: TRBJ2-3; CDR3 protein: CASIEGRGRSTDTQYF